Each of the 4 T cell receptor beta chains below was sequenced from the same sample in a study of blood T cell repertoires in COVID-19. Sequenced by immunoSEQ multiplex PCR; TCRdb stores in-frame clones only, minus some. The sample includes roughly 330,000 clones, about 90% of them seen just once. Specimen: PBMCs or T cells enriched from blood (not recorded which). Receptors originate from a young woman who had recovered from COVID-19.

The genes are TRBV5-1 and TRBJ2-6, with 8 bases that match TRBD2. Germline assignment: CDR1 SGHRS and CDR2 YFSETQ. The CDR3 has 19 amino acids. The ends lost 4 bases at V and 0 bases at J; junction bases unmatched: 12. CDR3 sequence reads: CASSPLLWRGDSGANVLTF. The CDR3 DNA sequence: TGCGCCAGCAGCCCCCTCCTCTGGCGGGGGGACTCTGGGGCCAACGTCCTGACTTTC.

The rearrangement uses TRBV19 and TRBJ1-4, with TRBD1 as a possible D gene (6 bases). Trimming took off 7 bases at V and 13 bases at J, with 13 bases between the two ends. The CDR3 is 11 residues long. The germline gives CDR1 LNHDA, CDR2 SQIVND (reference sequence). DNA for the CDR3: TGTGCCAGTATGGGGACAAGGGTACTGTTTTTT. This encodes CASMGTRVLFF. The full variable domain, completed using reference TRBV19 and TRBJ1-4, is DGGITQSPKYLFRKEGQNVTLSCEQNLNHDAMYWYRQDPGQGLRLIYYSQIVNDFQKGDIAEGYSVSREKKESFPLTVTSAQKNPTAFYLCASMGTRVLFFGSGTQLSVL.

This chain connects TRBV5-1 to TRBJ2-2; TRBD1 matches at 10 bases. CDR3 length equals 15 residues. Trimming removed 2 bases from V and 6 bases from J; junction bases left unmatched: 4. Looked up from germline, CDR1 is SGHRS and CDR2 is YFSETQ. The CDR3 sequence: CASSFRQGAAGELFF. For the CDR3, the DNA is TGCGCCAGCAGCTTCAGACAGGGGGCAGCCGGGGAGCTGTTTTTT. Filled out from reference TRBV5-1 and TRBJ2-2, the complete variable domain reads KAGVTQTPRYLIKTRGQQVTLSCSPISGHRSVSWYQQTPGQGLQFLFEYFSETQRNKGNFPGRFSGRQFSNSRSEMNVSTLELGDSALYLCASSFRQGAAGELFFGEGSRLTVL.

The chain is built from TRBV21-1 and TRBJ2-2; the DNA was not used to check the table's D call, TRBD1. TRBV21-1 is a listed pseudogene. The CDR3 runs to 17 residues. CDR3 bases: TGTGCCAGCAGCAAAGAGTGCGGGACAGGGCACACCGGGGAGCTGTTTTTT. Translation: CASSKECGTGHTGELFF.